The source of this T cell receptor beta chain is a study of shared T cell receptors in the human thymus. The data were produced by immunoSEQ multiplex PCR, yet TCRdb's version contains in-frame clones alone and is incomplete. The table lists hundreds of thousands of clones, 70% to 90% of them singletons. Germline V gives CDR1 MNHEY, CDR2 SVGAGI. The CDR3 has 14 residues. The ends were cut back, 8 bases at V and 5 bases at J, with 16 bases in the middle. A further study also used this sample, focusing on human thymus T cells. From that report: The thymus was resected at corrective cardiac surgery.

This sequence was found in a boy younger than two with a congenital heart defect. The genes are TRBV6-5 and TRBJ1-5; a weak D match, TRBD1 (6 bases). The material sequenced was thymocytes. The CDR3 DNA reads as TGTGCCAGCGGGGACGGGACAATTGATCAGCCCCAGCATTTT. Amino acid sequence: CASGDGTIDQPQHF.